This T cell receptor (beta chain) originates from a study of post-analysis software for immune sequencing data. As for the study in general: Clinical courses comprised relapsing-remitting, secondary progressive and progressive-relapsing multiple sclerosis.

The V and J ends lost 4 bases and 1 base respectively, with 8 bases between them. The CDR3 is made up of 13 amino acids. CDR1 SGDLS and CDR2 YYNGEE come from the germline V gene. On this clonotype itself: What it recognizes is unknown.

Libraries were made from TCR beta cDNA, and they carried unique molecular identifiers. Out of roughly 1 to 11 million T cells, 450,000 to 600,000 cDNA molecules were generated. Via MiXCR, TCRdb re-called the PCR reads, giving one row per CDR3 protein. Among hundreds of thousands of distinct CDR3 sequences listed, approximately 59% were seen once. Findings of the study overall: Strong co-clustering by F measure was evident for samples that had been prepared in the same batch. About five TRBV segments, including TRBV5-6, TRBV5-1 and TRBV20-1, were more frequent in patients than controls.

The chain uses TRBV9 and TRBJ1-1; D gene uncertain. The sequence derives from a girl between 2 and 10 years old with multiple sclerosis. Sequencing was done on a sample of blood. The CDR3 sequence is CASSPLQNTEAFF. The CDR3 coding sequence is TGTGCCAGCAGCCCTCTACAGAACACTGAAGCTTTCTTT.